There are a few counts of the clone carrying this TCR beta chain. The antigen is undetermined. V trimming: 2 bases; J trimming: 5 bases; junction bases outside the gene matches: 4. In germline, CDR1 is SGHDT, CDR2 YYEEEE. CDR3 length: 15 amino acids. This sample was taken from a study of T cells in Graves' hyperthyroidism and ophthalmopathy. On the study more broadly: Before any treatment, at initial diagnosis, peripheral blood was collected. Study-level findings and limits: Median prediction lead before ophthalmopathy onset was roughly 6 months with the model.

Clinical symptoms, serum thyroxine and TRAb, thyroid ultrasound and orbital computed tomography together formed the diagnostic basis. This sample holds PBMCs from around 9.9 ml fresh peripheral blood. Regions amplified from RNA transcripts were the TCR beta CDR3 regions. The study used the HTBI primer set for a first-round RT-PCR of the TCR CDR3. TCRdb re-derived calls from the multiplex PCR reads in MiXCR, one entry per CDR3 protein. Of around 240,000 distinct CDR3 sequences in the sample, roughly 15% were seen once. Sequencing input: blood. This receptor was obtained from a middle-aged woman with Graves' hyperthyroidism that later progressed to Graves' ophthalmopathy. The chain joins TRBV5-6 to TRBJ2-2; 9 bases line up with TRBD1. The CDR3 spells CASSLQGARTGELFF. The CDR3 nucleotides read TGTGCCAGCAGCTTACAGGGGGCTAGGACCGGGGAGCTGTTTTTT. The full variable domain, with the rest looked up from reference TRBV5-6 and TRBJ2-2, is DAGVTQSPTHLIKTRGQQVTLRCSPKSGHDTVSWYQQALGQGPQFIFQYYEEEERQRGNFPDRFSGHQFPNYSSELNVNALLLGDSALYLCASSLQGARTGELFFGEGSRLTVL.